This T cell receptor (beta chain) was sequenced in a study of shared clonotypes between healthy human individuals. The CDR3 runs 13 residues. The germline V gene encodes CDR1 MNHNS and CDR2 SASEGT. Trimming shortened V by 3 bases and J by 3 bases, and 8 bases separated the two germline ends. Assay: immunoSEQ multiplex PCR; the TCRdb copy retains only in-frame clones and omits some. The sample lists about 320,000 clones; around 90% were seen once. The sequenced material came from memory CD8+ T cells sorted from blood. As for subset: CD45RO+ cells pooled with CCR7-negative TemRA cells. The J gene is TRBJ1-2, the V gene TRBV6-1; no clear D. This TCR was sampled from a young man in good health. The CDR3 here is CASSEGWDYGYTF. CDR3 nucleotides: TGTGCCAGCAGTGAGGGCTGGGACTATGGCTACACCTTC.